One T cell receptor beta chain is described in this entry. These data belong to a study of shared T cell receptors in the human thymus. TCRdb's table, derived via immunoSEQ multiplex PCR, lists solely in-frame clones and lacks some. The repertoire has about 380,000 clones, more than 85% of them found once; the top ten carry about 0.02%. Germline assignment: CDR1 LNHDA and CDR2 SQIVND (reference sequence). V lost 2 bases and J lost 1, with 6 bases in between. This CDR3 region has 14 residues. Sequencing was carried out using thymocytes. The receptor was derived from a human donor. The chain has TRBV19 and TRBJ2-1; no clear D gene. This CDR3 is CASSIWGSYNEQFF. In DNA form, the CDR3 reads TGTGCCAGTAGTATATGGGGATCCTACAATGAGCAGTTCTTC.